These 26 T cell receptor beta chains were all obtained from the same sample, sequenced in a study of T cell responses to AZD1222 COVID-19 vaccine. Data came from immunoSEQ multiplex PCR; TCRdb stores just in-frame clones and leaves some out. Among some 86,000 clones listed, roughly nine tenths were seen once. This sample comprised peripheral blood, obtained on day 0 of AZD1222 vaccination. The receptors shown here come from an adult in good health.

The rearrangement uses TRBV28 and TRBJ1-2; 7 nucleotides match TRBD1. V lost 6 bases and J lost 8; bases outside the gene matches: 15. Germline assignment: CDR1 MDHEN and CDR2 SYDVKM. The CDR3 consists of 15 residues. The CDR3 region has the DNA TGTGCCAGCAGAAATTTACAGGGGAGGTTTGGCGGCTACACCTTC. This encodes CASRNLQGRFGGYTF.

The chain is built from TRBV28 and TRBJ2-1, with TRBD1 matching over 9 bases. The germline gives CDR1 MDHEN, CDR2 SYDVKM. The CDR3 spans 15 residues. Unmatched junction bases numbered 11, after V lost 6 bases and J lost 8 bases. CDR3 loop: CASSWRDRDLDEQFF. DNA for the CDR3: TGTGCCAGCAGCTGGAGGGACAGGGACCTCGATGAGCAGTTCTTC.

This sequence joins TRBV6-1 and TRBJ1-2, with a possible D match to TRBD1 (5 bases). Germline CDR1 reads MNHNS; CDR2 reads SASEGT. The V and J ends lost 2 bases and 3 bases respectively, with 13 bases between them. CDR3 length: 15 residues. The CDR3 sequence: CASSERIRDDYGYTF. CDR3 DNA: TGTGCCAGCAGTGAAAGGATACGGGACGACTATGGCTACACCTTC.

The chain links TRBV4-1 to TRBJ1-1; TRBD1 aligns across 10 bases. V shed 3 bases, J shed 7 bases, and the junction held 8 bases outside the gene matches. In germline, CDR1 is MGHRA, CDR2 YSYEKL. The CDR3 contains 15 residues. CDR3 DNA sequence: TGCGCCAGCAGCCACGACCCGGGACAGGGGCGTGAAGCTTTCTTT. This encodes CASSHDPGQGREAFF.

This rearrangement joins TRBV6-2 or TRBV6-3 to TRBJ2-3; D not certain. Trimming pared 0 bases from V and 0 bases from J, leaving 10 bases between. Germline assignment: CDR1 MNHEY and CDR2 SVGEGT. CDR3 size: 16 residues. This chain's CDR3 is CASSYSRLFSTDTQYF. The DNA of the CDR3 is TGTGCCAGCAGTTACTCGAGGCTTTTTAGCACAGATACGCAGTATTTT.

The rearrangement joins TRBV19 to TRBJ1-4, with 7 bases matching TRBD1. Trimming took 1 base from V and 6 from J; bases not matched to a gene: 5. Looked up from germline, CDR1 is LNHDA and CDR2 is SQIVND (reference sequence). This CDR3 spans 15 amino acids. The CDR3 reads CASSIGDSGDEKLFF. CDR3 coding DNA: TGTGCCAGTAGTATAGGGGACAGCGGCGATGAAAAACTGTTTTTT. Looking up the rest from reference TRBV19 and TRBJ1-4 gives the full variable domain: DGGITQSPKYLFRKEGQNVTLSCEQNLNHDAMYWYRQDPGQGLRLIYYSQIVNDFQKGDIAEGYSVSREKKESFPLTVTSAQKNPTAFYLCASSIGDSGDEKLFFGSGTQLSVL.

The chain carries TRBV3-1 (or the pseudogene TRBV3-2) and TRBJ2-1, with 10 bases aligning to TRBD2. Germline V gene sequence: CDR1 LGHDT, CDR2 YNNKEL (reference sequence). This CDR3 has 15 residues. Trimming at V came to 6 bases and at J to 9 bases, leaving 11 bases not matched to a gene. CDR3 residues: CASRTTTSGMSEQFF. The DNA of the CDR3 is TGTGCCAGCAGGACCACTACTAGCGGGATGTCTGAGCAGTTCTTC.

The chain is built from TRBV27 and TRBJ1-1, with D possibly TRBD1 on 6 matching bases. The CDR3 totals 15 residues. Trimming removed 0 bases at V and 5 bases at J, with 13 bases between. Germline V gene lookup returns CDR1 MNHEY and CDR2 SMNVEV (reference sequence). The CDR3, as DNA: TGTGCCAGCAGTTTATCGGCGACAGGACGAACTGAAGCTTTCTTT. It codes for CASSLSATGRTEAFF.

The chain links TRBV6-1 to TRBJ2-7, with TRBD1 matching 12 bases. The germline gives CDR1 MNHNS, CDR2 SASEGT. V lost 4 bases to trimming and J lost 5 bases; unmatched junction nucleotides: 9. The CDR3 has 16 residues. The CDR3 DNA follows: TGTGCCAGCAGTGTTTCCCCGGGACAGGGGGCGGACGAGCAGTACTTC. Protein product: CASSVSPGQGADEQYF.

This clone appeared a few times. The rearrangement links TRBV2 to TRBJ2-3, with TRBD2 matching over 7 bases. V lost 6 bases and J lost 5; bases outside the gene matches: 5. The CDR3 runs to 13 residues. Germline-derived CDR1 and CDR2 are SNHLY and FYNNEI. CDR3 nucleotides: TGTGCCAGCAGGGGGAGGGCCGGAGATACGCAGTATTTT. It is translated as CASRGRAGDTQYF.

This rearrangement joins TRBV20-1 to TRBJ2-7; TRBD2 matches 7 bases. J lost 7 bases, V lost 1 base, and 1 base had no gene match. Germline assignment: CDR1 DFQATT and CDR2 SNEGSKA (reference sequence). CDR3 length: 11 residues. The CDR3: CSARGGGEQYF. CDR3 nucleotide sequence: TGCAGTGCTAGAGGGGGGGGAGAGCAGTACTTC.

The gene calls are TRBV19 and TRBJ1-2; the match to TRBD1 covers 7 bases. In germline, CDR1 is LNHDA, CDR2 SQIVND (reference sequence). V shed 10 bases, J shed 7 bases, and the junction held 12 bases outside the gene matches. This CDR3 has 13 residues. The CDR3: CATQQTGLSGYTF. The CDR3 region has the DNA TGTGCCACCCAGCAGACAGGGTTGAGTGGCTACACCTTC.

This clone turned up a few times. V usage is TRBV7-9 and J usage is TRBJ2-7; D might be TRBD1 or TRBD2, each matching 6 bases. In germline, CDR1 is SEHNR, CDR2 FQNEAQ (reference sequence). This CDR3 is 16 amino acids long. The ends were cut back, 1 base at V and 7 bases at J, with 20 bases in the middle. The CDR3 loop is CASSLVGGSPLGEQYF. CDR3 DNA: TGTGCCAGCAGCTTAGTGGGGGGCTCCCCGTTGGGGGAGCAGTACTTC.

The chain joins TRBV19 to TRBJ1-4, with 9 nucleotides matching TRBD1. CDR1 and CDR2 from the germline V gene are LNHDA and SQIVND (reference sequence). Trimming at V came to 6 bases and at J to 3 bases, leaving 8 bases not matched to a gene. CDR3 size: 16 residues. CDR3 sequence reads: CASRQYRGQSNEKLFF. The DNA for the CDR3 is TGTGCCAGTAGGCAATACAGGGGGCAGTCTAATGAAAAACTGTTTTTT.

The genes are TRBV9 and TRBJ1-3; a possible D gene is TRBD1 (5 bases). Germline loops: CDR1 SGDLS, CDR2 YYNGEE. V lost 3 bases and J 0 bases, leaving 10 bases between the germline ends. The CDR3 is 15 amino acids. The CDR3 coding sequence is TGTGCCAGCAGCGGAGACAGACACTCTGGAAACACCATATATTTT. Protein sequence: CASSGDRHSGNTIYF. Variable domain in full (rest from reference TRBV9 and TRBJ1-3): DSGVTQTPKHLITATGQRVTLRCSPRSGDLSVYWYQQSLDQGLQFLIQYYNGEERAKGNILERFSAQQFPDLHSELNLSSLELGDSALYFCASSGDRHSGNTIYFGEGSWLTVV.

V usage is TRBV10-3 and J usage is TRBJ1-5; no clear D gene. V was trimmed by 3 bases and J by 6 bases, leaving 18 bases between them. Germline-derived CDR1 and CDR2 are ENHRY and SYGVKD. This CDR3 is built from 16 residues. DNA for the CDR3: TGTGCCATCAGTGACTTCGGGGTTAGCGCGGGTCAGCCCCAGCATTTT. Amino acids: CAISDFGVSAGQPQHF.

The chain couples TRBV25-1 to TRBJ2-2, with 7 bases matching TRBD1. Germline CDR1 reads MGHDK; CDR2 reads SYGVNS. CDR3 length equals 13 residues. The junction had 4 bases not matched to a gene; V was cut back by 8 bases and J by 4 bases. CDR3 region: CASGAGGTGELFF. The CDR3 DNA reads TGTGCCAGCGGTGCAGGGGGCACCGGGGAGCTGTTTTTT.

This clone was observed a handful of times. CDR3 nucleotides: TGCACCAGCAGCCAGGACCCAGCCAAAAACATTCAGTACTTC. The encoded protein is CTSSQDPAKNIQYF. This chain joins TRBV1 and TRBJ2-4. TRBV1 represents a pseudogene. CDR3 size: 14 residues.

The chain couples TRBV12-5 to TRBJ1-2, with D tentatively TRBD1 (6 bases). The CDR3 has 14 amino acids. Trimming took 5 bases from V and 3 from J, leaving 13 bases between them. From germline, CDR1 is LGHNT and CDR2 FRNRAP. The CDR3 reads CASGPGAHDYGYTF. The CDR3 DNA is TGTGCTAGTGGTCCGGGGGCGCATGACTATGGCTACACCTTC. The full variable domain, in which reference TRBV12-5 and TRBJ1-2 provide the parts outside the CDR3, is DARVTQTPRHKVTEMGQEVTMRCQPILGHNTVFWYRQTMMQGLELLAYFRNRAPLDDSGMPKDRFSAEMPDATLATLKIQPSEPRDSAVYFCASGPGAHDYGYTFGSGTRLTVV.

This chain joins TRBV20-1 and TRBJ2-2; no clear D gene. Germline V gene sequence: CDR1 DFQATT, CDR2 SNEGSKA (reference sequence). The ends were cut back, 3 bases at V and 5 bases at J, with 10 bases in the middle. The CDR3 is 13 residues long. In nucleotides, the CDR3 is TGCAGTGCTAGTGTAGGTAGAACCGGGGAGCTGTTTTTT. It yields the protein CSASVGRTGELFF.

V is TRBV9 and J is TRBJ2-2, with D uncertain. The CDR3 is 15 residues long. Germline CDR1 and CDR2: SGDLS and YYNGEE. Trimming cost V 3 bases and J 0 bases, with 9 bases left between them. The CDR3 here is CASSAPTTNTGELFF. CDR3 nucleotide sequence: TGTGCCAGCAGCGCACCGACAACGAACACCGGGGAGCTGTTTTTT.

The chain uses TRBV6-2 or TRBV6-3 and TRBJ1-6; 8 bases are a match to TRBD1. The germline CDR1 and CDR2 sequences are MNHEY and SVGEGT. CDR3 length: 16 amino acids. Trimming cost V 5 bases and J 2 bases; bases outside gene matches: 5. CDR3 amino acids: CASSAQGAAYNSPLHF. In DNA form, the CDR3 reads TGTGCCAGCAGTGCCCAGGGGGCGGCCTATAATTCACCCCTCCACTTT.

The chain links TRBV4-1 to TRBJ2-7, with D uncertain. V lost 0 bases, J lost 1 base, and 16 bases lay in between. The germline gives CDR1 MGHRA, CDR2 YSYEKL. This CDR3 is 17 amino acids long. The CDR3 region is CASSQDQVVAYSYEQYF. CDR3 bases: TGCGCCAGCAGCCAAGATCAAGTCGTGGCGTATTCCTACGAGCAGTACTTC.

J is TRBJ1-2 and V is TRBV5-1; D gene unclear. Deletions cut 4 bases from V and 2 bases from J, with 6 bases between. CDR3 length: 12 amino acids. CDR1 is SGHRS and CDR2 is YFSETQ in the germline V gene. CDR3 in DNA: TGCGCCAGCAGCGTGGACAACTATGGCTACACCTTC. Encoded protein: CASSVDNYGYTF.

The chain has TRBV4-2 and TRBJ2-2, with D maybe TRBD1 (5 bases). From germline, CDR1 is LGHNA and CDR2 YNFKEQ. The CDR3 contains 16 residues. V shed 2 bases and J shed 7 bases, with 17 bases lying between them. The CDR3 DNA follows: TGTGCCAGCAGCCAATGGGGCCTGCCGCCAGACGGGGAGCTGTTTTTT. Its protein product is CASSQWGLPPDGELFF.

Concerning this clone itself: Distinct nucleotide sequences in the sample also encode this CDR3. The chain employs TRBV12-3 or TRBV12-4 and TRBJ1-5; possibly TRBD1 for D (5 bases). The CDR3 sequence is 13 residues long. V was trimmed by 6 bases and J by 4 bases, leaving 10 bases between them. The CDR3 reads CASRGTGNQPQHF. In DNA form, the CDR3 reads TGTGCCAGCAGGGGGACGGGTAATCAGCCCCAGCATTTT.